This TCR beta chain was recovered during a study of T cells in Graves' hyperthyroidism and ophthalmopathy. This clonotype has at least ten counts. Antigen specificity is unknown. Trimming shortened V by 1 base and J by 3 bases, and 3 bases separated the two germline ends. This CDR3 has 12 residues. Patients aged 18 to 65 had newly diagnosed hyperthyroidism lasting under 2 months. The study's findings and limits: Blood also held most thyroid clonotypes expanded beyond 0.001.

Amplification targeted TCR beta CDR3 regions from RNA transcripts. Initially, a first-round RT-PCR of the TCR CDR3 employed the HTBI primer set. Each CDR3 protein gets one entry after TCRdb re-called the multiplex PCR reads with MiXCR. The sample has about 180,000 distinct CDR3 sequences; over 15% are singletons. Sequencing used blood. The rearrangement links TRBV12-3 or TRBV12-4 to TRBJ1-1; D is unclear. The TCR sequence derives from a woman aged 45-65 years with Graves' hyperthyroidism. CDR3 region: CASSLGHTEAFF. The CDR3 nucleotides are TGTGCCAGCAGTTTAGGGCACACTGAAGCTTTCTTT.